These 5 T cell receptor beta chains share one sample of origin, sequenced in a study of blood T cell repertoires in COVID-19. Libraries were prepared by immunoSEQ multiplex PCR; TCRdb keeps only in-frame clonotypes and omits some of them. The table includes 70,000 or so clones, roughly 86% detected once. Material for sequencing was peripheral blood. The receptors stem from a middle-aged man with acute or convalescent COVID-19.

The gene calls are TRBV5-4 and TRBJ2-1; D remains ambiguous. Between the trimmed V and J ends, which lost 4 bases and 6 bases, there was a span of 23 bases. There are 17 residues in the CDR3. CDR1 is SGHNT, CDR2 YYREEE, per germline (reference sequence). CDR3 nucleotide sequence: TGTGCCAGCAGCCACATGATGGCCCTTGGCAGAACCAATGAGCAGTTCTTC. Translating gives CASSHMMALGRTNEQFF.

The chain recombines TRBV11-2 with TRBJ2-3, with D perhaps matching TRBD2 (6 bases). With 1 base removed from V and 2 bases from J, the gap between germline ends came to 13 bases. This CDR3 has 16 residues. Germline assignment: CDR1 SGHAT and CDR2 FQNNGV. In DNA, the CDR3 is TGTGCCAGCAGCTTAGGAGGTGGACTAAACACAGATACGCAGTATTTT. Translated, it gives CASSLGGGLNTDTQYF.

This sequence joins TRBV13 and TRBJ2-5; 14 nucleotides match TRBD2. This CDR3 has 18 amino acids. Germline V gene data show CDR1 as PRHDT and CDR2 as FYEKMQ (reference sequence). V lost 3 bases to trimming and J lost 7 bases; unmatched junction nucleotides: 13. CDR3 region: CASSFPAGTSGSLGTQYF. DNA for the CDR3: TGTGCCAGCAGCTTCCCCGCCGGGACTAGCGGGAGTTTGGGGACCCAGTACTTC.

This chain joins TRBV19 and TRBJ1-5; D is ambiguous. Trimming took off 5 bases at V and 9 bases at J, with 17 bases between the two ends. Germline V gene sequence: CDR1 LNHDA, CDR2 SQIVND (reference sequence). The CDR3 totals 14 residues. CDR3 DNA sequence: TGTGCCAGTAGTGTGGGAGACTACGTGCCGCCCCAGCATTTT. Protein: CASSVGDYVPPQHF.

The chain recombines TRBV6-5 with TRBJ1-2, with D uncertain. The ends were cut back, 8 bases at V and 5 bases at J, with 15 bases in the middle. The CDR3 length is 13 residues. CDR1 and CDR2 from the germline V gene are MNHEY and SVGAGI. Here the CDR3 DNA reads TGTGCCAGCCGCCCGGTCGAGCGGTATGGCTACACCTTC. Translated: CASRPVERYGYTF.